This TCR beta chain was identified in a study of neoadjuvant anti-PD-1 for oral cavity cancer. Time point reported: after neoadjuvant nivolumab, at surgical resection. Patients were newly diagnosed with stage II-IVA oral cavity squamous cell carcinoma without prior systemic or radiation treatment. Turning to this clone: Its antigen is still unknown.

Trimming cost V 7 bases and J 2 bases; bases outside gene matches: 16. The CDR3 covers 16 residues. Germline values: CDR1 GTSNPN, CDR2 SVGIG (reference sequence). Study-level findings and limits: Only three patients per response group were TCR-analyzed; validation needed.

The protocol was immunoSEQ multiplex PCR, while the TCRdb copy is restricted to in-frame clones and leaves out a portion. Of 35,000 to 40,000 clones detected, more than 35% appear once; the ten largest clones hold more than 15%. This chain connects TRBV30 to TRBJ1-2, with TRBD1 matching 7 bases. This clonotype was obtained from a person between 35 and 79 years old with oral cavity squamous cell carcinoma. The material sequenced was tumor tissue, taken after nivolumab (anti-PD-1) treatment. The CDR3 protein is CASVMRGQLVNYGYTF. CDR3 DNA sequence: TGTGCCTCGGTGATGAGGGGGCAGCTCGTCAACTATGGCTACACCTTC.